The entry below describes one T cell receptor beta chain. Germline CDR1 WNHNN, CDR2 SYGVQD (reference sequence). The V and J ends lost 8 bases and 9 bases respectively, with 11 bases between them. The CDR3 is made up of 12 amino acids. The repertoire was sequenced with immunoSEQ multiplex PCR; TCRdb's copy has only in-frame clones and lacks some. The sample carries about 85,000 clones, roughly 94% recorded once. This sample was taken from a study of technical replicates of blood from a few donors. Sequencing was carried out using T cells isolated from PBMCs. V usage is TRBV10-1 and J usage is TRBJ1-6; maybe TRBD1 (5 bases). This receptor was taken from a human donor in good health. The CDR3 sequence is CASGGSSSPLHF. As DNA, the CDR3 is TGCGCCAGCGGGGGGTCCTCTTCACCCCTCCACTTT.